This section outlines one T cell receptor (beta chain) sequence together with its context. Its target is unknown. Extracted RNA was reverse transcribed into cDNA, the sequencing template. Assay: immunoSEQ multiplex PCR; the TCRdb copy retains only in-frame clones and omits some. In the table there are some 170,000 clones, less than 75% of which are singletons. V shed 3 bases and J 3 bases; nucleotides not matched to a gene: 6. CDR3 size: 15 residues. CDR1 MGHDK and CDR2 SYGVNS come from the germline V gene. The data originate from a study of CD8+ T cells in alopecia areata. Study results and limitations: When scalp samples are sequenced, resident alphabeta T cells of normal skin are also captured.

The sequence was collected from a human donor with alopecia areata. Material: CD8+ T cells sorted from blood, obtained at week 0. The V and J genes are TRBV25-1 and TRBJ2-7, with TRBD2 identical over 9 bases. The CDR3 DNA is TGTGCCAGCAGTGAGGCTAGCGGGGTACACTACGAGCAGTACTTC. It specifies CASSEASGVHYEQYF.